Listed here are 22 T cell receptor beta chains from one sample, sequenced in a study of CD8 T cells in ankylosing spondylitis. TCRdb reprocessed the 5' RACE reads via MiXCR and lists one record per CDR3 protein. The sample consists of under 200,000 distinct CDR3 sequences, approximately 10% of them appearing once. The sample comprised blood, either unsorted or a sorted T cell fraction (not recorded which). These receptors all come from a male donor with ankylosing spondylitis or in good health (not recorded which).

This clonotype was found many times. In DNA form, the CDR3 reads TGTGCCAGCCTCTCTCCGGGACAGGGAATCTACGAGCAGTACTTC. Protein: CASLSPGQGIYEQYF. This rearrangement joins TRBV6-1 to TRBJ2-7; 9 bases line up with TRBD1. Germline V gene lookup returns CDR1 MNHNS and CDR2 SASEGT. Trimming took 8 bases from V and 3 from J; bases not matched to a gene: 11. CDR3 length: 15 amino acids.

This clonotype was counted many times. The chain uses TRBV20-1 and TRBJ1-4, with D unresolved. The CDR3 is 12 residues long. V dropped 3 bases and J dropped 8 bases, with 10 bases sitting between them. From germline, CDR1 is DFQATT and CDR2 SNEGSKA (reference sequence). The CDR3 here is CSASSGGEKLFF. The CDR3 DNA follows: TGCAGTGCTAGTTCGGGTGGAGAAAAACTGTTTTTT.

This clonotype was seen more than once but under ten times. The genes are TRBV20-1 and TRBJ2-7; 11 nucleotides align to TRBD2. J lost 1 base, V lost 5 bases, and 7 bases had no gene match. The CDR3 totals 15 residues. Germline V gene data show CDR1 as DFQATT and CDR2 as SNEGSKA (reference sequence). Written as DNA, the CDR3 is TGCAGTGCTGAATCCGGGACTAGCGGATCCTACGAGCAGTACTTC. The encoded protein is CSAESGTSGSYEQYF.

This clonotype was counted many times. This CDR3 is CSAATSGTPREEQYF. The CDR3 nucleotides are TGCAGTGCCGCCACTAGCGGGACCCCCCGTGAGGAGCAGTACTTC. The V gene is TRBV20-1, the J gene TRBJ2-7; 10 bases map to TRBD2. The CDR3 spans 15 residues. Trimming took 6 bases from V and 7 from J; bases not matched to a gene: 15. CDR1 and CDR2 from the germline V gene are DFQATT and SNEGSKA (reference sequence).

This clonotype has ten or more counts. This chain joins TRBV5-1 and TRBJ2-1, with D unresolved. V was cut by 4 bases and J by 8 bases, with 10 bases left in between. The CDR3 sequence is 12 residues long. Germline loops: CDR1 SGHRS, CDR2 YFSETQ. CDR3 in amino acids: CASSRSGDEQFF. In nucleotides, the CDR3 is TGCGCCAGCAGCCGTTCTGGGGATGAGCAGTTCTTC. Full variable domain (outside the CDR3, taken from reference TRBV5-1 and TRBJ2-1): KAGVTQTPRYLIKTRGQQVTLSCSPISGHRSVSWYQQTPGQGLQFLFEYFSETQRNKGNFPGRFSGRQFSNSRSEMNVSTLELGDSALYLCASSRSGDEQFFGPGTRLTVL.

The chain carries TRBV18 and TRBJ1-6; TRBD1 agrees at 9 bases. CDR1 KGHSH and CDR2 LQKENI come from the germline V gene. CDR3 size: 14 residues. The trim removed 5 bases at V and 7 bases at J, leaving 3 bases unmatched. CDR3 DNA sequence: TGTGCCAGCTCAGCCGGGACAGGGAATTCACCCCTCCACTTT. It codes for CASSAGTGNSPLHF.

In this sample, this clonotype turned up a few times. V gene TRBV11-3 combines with J gene TRBJ2-1, with D possibly being TRBD1 or TRBD2 (5 bases each). Trimming cost V 4 bases and J 2 bases, with 15 bases left between them. Germline V gene sequence: CDR1 SGHNT, CDR2 YENEEA. CDR3 length equals 16 residues. CDR3 in amino acids: CASSSRDPVTYNEQFF. DNA of the CDR3: TGTGCCAGCAGCTCCCGGGACCCCGTAACCTACAATGAGCAGTTCTTC.

This clonotype was seen a few times. This chain joins TRBV12-3 or TRBV12-4 and TRBJ2-5; D is perhaps TRBD1 (6 bases). Trimming removed 1 base at V and 3 bases at J, with 12 bases between. This CDR3 has 15 residues. CDR3 protein: CASSLGGRVEETQYF. The CDR3 DNA sequence: TGTGCCAGCAGTTTAGGGGGGCGAGTGGAAGAGACCCAGTACTTC.

Of note for this clonotype: A much bigger clone sits one base away, suggesting this may be a read error. The J gene is TRBJ2-3, the V gene TRBV20-1, with D possibly being TRBD1 or TRBD2 (5 bases each). The length of the CDR3 is 15 residues. Between the trimmed V and J ends, which lost 7 bases and 0 bases, there was a span of 17 bases. Germline values: CDR1 DFQATT, CDR2 SNEGSKA (reference sequence). CDR3 sequence (DNA): TGCAGTGTCCCACCTGGGACGACTAGCACAGATACGCAGTATTTT. Translating it yields CSVPPGTTSTDTQYF.

The chain couples TRBV5-4 to TRBJ2-1; 12 bases match TRBD2. The ends lost 2 bases at V and 7 bases at J; junction bases unmatched: 7. The CDR3 is made up of 16 amino acids. In germline, CDR1 is SGHNT, CDR2 YYREEE (reference sequence). CDR3 nucleotides: TGTGCCAGCAGCTTACTTGGACTAGCGGGATTAAATGAGCAGTTCTTC. Translation: CASSLLGLAGLNEQFF.

V gene TRBV20-1 combines with J gene TRBJ1-5; D uncertain. Germline values: CDR1 DFQATT, CDR2 SNEGSKA (reference sequence). Deletions cut 3 bases from V and 4 bases from J, with 16 bases between. This CDR3 is 15 amino acids long. This CDR3 reads CSASNSLLGNQPQHF. In DNA, the CDR3 is TGCAGTGCTAGTAATTCTCTGCTGGGGAATCAGCCCCAGCATTTT.

In its sample, this clonotype was seen many times. The chain carries TRBV5-1 and TRBJ2-3; 9 nucleotides match TRBD2. This CDR3 comprises 16 residues. Germline-derived CDR1 and CDR2 are SGHRS and YFSETQ. V dropped 4 bases and J dropped 2; count of bases not matched to a gene: 8. The CDR3 nucleotides read TGCGCCAGCAGCACCTACGGGACTAGCCCCACAGATACGCAGTATTTT. Translation: CASSTYGTSPTDTQYF.

This clonotype was recorded many times. The rearrangement uses TRBV5-1 and TRBJ2-1, with unresolved D. The CDR3 extends over 14 amino acids. Per germline, CDR1 SGHRS and CDR2 YFSETQ. Trimming removed 1 base from V and 4 bases from J, with 9 bases in between. The DNA for the CDR3 is TGCGCCAGCAGCTTGAGGGCCCCTTACAATGAGCAGTTCTTC. Protein: CASSLRAPYNEQFF.

There are many counts of this clonotype. The chain couples TRBV10-3 to TRBJ2-1; D might be TRBD2 (5 bases). Trimming removed 3 bases at V and 7 bases at J, with 16 bases between. The CDR3 has 15 residues. Germline CDR1 and CDR2: ENHRY and SYGVKD. CDR3 nucleotides: TGTGCCATCAGTGAATCGGGGATTACGGGAAATGAGCAGTTCTTC. Residues: CAISESGITGNEQFF.

The rearrangement links TRBV5-1 to TRBJ2-2; D ambiguous. The germline gives CDR1 SGHRS, CDR2 YFSETQ. CDR3 length: 12 residues. Between the trimmed V and J ends, which lost 1 base and 10 bases, there was a span of 8 bases. CDR3 in amino acids: CASSLSVEELFF. CDR3 nucleotide sequence: TGCGCCAGCAGCTTGTCAGTTGAGGAGCTGTTTTTT.

Details on this clonotype: A junction end diverges from the germline sequence, so it may reflect a read error. The chain is built from TRBV6-1 and TRBJ2-7; D is ambiguous. Germline values: CDR1 MNHNS, CDR2 SASEGT. There are 13 residues in the CDR3. This CDR3 reads CASTERILYEQYF. For the CDR3, the DNA is TGTGCCAGCACTGAACGTATTCTCTACGAGCAGTACTTC.

The chain joins TRBV3-1 to TRBJ1-3; D may be TRBD1 (5 bases). This CDR3 contains 15 residues. Between the trimmed V and J ends, which lost 2 bases and 0 bases, there was a span of 8 bases. CDR1 LGHDT and CDR2 YNNKEL come from the germline V gene (reference sequence). The DNA of the CDR3 is TGTGCCAGCAGCCAAACGGGGGACTCTGGAAACACCATATATTTT. Translating it yields CASSQTGDSGNTIYF.

The gene calls are TRBV28 and TRBJ2-7, with no clear D. Germline loops: CDR1 MDHEN, CDR2 SYDVKM. The CDR3 has 13 amino acids. Trimming took off 4 bases at V and 5 bases at J, with 12 bases between the two ends. The CDR3 protein is CASSSTGRDEQYF. CDR3 in DNA: TGTGCCAGCAGTTCCACCGGAAGGGACGAGCAGTACTTC.

In this sample, this clonotype turned up a few times. The V gene is TRBV6-5, the J gene TRBJ1-2, with 10 bases matching TRBD1. CDR1 and CDR2 (germline): MNHEY, SVGAGI. The length of the CDR3 is 14 residues. V gave up 4 bases and J gave up 8 bases; unmatched junction bases: 7. The CDR3 DNA reads TGTGCCAGCAGTTGGGACAGGGGTCGGGGAGGCTACACCTTC. Translated: CASSWDRGRGGYTF.

This clonotype was seen many times. The chain carries TRBV3-1 and TRBJ2-1; D unresolved. This CDR3 is 14 amino acids long. Trimming removed 0 bases from V and 4 bases from J, with 7 bases in between. Germline CDR1 and CDR2: LGHDT and YNNKEL (reference sequence). CDR3 loop: CASSQDGIYNEQFF. The CDR3 nucleotides are TGTGCCAGCAGCCAAGATGGTATTTACAATGAGCAGTTCTTC.

This clonotype was found many times. The chain is built from TRBV12-3 or TRBV12-4 and TRBJ2-7; D call uncertain. The V end lost 0 bases, the J end lost 0 bases, and 9 bases lay between the germline ends. This CDR3 spans 15 amino acids. In nucleotides, the CDR3 is TGTGCCAGCAGTTTAGCTGGCAGGAGCTCCTACGAGCAGTACTTC. It yields the protein CASSLAGRSSYEQYF.

This chain links TRBV20-1 with TRBJ1-1; possible D gene TRBD1, 6 bases. CDR3 length: 15 residues. V shed 8 bases and J shed 1 base, with 20 bases lying between them. CDR1 DFQATT and CDR2 SNEGSKA come from the germline V gene (reference sequence). This CDR3 is CSLQGGFGGNTEAFF. CDR3 coding DNA: TGCAGTCTCCAAGGGGGGTTTGGTGGGAACACTGAAGCTTTCTTT.